These 14 T cell receptor beta chains share one sample of origin, sequenced in a study of blood T cell repertoires in COVID-19. The protocol was immunoSEQ multiplex PCR, while the TCRdb copy is restricted to in-frame clones and leaves out a portion. The sample contains approximately 69,000 clones, over 80% of which appear only once. Sequences were obtained from peripheral blood. These receptor sequences come from an elderly woman with acute or convalescent COVID-19.

The rearrangement joins TRBV12-3 or TRBV12-4 to TRBJ1-1; no firm D call. CDR3 length: 13 amino acids. V lost 1 base, J lost 2 bases, and 5 bases lay in between. For the CDR3, the DNA is TGTGCCAGCAGTTTAGGCGAAAACACTGAAGCTTTCTTT. Protein sequence: CASSLGENTEAFF.

The CDR3 DNA is TGTGCCAGCAGTTTCTTAGGGGTCCAAGAGACCCAGTACTTC. Protein: CASSFLGVQETQYF. V gene TRBV27 combines with J gene TRBJ2-5, with D perhaps TRBD1 (5 bases). Trimming shortened V by 3 bases and J by 1 base, and 9 bases separated the two germline ends. The CDR3 is made up of 14 amino acids. Germline CDR1 is MNHEY and CDR2 is SMNVEV (reference sequence).

This clone showed up just a few times. The chain is built from TRBV2 and TRBJ2-7, with 9 bases that match TRBD1. CDR3 length: 12 amino acids. V dropped 6 bases and J dropped 3; count of bases not matched to a gene: 0. Germline V CDR1 and CDR2: SNHLY, FYNNEI. The CDR3 bases are TGTGCCAGCAGGACAGGGGGCTACGAGCAGTACTTC. It is translated as CASRTGGYEQYF.

This chain uses TRBV24-1 with TRBJ2-5, with TRBD2 matching over 8 bases. From germline, CDR1 is KGHDR and CDR2 SFDVKD. The CDR3 runs 14 residues. Germline trimming cut 4 bases from V and 5 bases from J; bases unmatched to any gene: 5. CDR3 sequence: CATSERGAWETQYF. CDR3 in DNA: TGTGCCACCAGTGAGCGGGGGGCGTGGGAGACCCAGTACTTC.

The gene calls are TRBV5-4 and TRBJ1-1; the D gene is possibly TRBD1 (6 bases). The germline V gene has CDR1 SGHNT and CDR2 YYREEE (reference sequence). The V gene lost 4 bases and the J gene lost 0 bases, with 16 bases spanning the gap. This CDR3 has 16 residues. This CDR3 reads CASSPGAGAMNTEAFF. For the CDR3, the DNA is TGTGCCAGCAGCCCTGGGGCAGGGGCCATGAACACTGAAGCTTTCTTT.

The chain recombines TRBV5-6 with TRBJ2-1, with D maybe TRBD2 (5 bases). Germline lookup yields CDR1 SGHDT and CDR2 YYEEEE. This CDR3 has 14 amino acids. V was shortened by 4 bases and J by 9 bases, with 17 bases between the two germline ends. In nucleotides, the CDR3 is TGTGCCAGCAGCCTGAACGGGAATTTCTTTGAGCAGTTCTTC. Translated: CASSLNGNFFEQFF. Based on the CDR3 plus reference TRBV5-6 and TRBJ2-1, the full variable domain is DAGVTQSPTHLIKTRGQQVTLRCSPKSGHDTVSWYQQALGQGPQFIFQYYEEEERQRGNFPDRFSGHQFPNYSSELNVNALLLGDSALYLCASSLNGNFFEQFFGPGTRLTVL.

A single count supports this clone. The V and J genes are TRBV30 and TRBJ1-2; 7 bases align to TRBD1. Germline assignment: CDR1 GTSNPN and CDR2 SVGIG (reference sequence). Trimming removed 5 bases from V and 2 bases from J; junction bases left unmatched: 5. The CDR3 runs to 13 residues. Here the CDR3 DNA reads TGTGCCTGGCTCCGGGACAGCAACTATGGCTACACCTTC. This translates into CAWLRDSNYGYTF.

The V and J genes are TRBV11-2 and TRBJ1-2; perhaps TRBD1 as D (5 bases). The CDR3 consists of 13 residues. With 5 bases removed from V and 8 bases from J, the gap between germline ends came to 15 bases. Germline V gene data show CDR1 as SGHAT and CDR2 as FQNNGV. CDR3 in amino acids: CASSGTGFEGYTF. The CDR3, as DNA: TGTGCCAGCAGCGGCACAGGTTTCGAAGGCTACACCTTC.

The V gene is TRBV7-3, the J gene TRBJ1-1; TRBD1 matches 8 bases. Germline loops: CDR1 SGHTA, CDR2 FQGTGA. This CDR3 is 13 amino acids long. With 5 bases clipped from V and 4 bases from J, the junction kept 3 bases outside the gene matches. In DNA form, the CDR3 reads TGTGCCAGCAGCGATACAGGGGGCACTGAAGCTTTCTTT. This translates into CASSDTGGTEAFF.

This rearrangement joins TRBV19 to TRBJ2-1, with 13 bases identical to TRBD2. The CDR3 runs to 16 residues. The germline V gene has CDR1 LNHDA and CDR2 SQIVND (reference sequence). Unmatched junction bases numbered 4, after V lost 3 bases and J lost 5 bases. CDR3 nucleotides: TGTGCCAGTAGTATTAGGGGACTAGCGGGAAACAATGAGCAGTTCTTC. It codes for CASSIRGLAGNNEQFF.

The chain employs TRBV12-5 and TRBJ2-7; 10 bases agree with TRBD1. V lost 5 bases, J lost 1 base, and 2 bases stayed unmatched. Germline lookup yields CDR1 LGHNT and CDR2 FRNRAP. This CDR3 is built from 14 residues. The CDR3 DNA reads as TGTGCTAGTGGTCGGACAGGGGGATCCTACGAGCAGTACTTC. Protein sequence: CASGRTGGSYEQYF.

The chain combines TRBV28 with TRBJ1-2; D not resolved. V lost 1 base, J lost 4 bases, and 7 bases lay in between. Germline CDR1 MDHEN, CDR2 SYDVKM. The length of the CDR3 is 13 residues. This chain's CDR3 is CASSLSGPYGYTF. Here the CDR3 DNA reads TGTGCCAGCAGTTTATCTGGGCCCTATGGCTACACCTTC.

The chain links TRBV5-1 to TRBJ2-5, with D maybe TRBD2 (5 bases). The V end lost 3 bases, the J end lost 2 bases, and 11 bases lay between the germline ends. CDR3 length: 14 amino acids. CDR1 and CDR2 from the germline V gene are SGHRS and YFSETQ. Here the CDR3 reads CASSSAGNQETQYF. The CDR3 nucleotides are TGCGCCAGCAGCTCCGCCGGGAATCAAGAGACCCAGTACTTC.

The chain couples TRBV2 to TRBJ1-1; D unclear. CDR1 SNHLY and CDR2 FYNNEI come from the germline V gene. This CDR3 is built from 11 residues. Deletions cut 7 bases from V and 3 bases from J, with 6 bases between. The CDR3 DNA sequence: TGTGCCAGCAAAATCGACACTGAAGCTTTCTTT. Amino acid sequence: CASKIDTEAFF.